This entry is about one T cell receptor (beta chain). In the study's own analysis: Reference gene primer amplification gave nucleated cell count estimates. Clones were read by immunoSEQ multiplex PCR, and TCRdb kept only the in-frame ones, dropping some. That table gives V, J and clone size, and the DNA gave D and trimming. The table lists some 200,000 clones, 92% of them singletons. This specimen comes from a study of blood T cell repertoires in COVID-19. Looking at the study overall: The origin of the acute and convalescent COVID-19 samples was the United States, Italy and Spain. PBMCs, B-cell-depleted T cells, or T cells provided the cDNA or gDNA that made up the material.

Germline CDR1 and CDR2: LNHDA and SQIVND (reference sequence). The CDR3 sequence is 16 residues long. V was cut by 3 bases and J by 5 bases, with 16 bases left in between. This clonotype originated in a man aged 30 to 45 with acute or convalescent COVID-19. The specimen sequenced was peripheral blood. V is TRBV19 and J is TRBJ1-4, with D maybe TRBD1 (6 bases). The CDR3 sequence: CASSMLYRAKNEKLFF. In nucleotides, the CDR3 is TGTGCCAGTAGTATGCTTTACAGGGCTAAAAATGAAAAACTGTTTTTT.